The entry below describes one T cell receptor (beta chain). What it recognizes is unknown. The sample belongs to a study of OX40 agonist ivuxolimab in advanced cancers. On the study more broadly: Patients enrolled in dose escalation were diagnosed with hepatocellular carcinoma, melanoma, renal cell or head and neck cancer. Study outcomes and limitations: Determination of antigen specificity was not performed for the expanded peripheral T cells. The CD4+ and CD8+ T cells in the blood had expanded clonally by week 6 at 0.1 to 3.0 mg/kg.

The CDR3 has 14 amino acids. Germline-derived CDR1 and CDR2 are ENHRY and SYGVKD. Trimming removed 6 bases from V and 8 bases from J; junction bases left unmatched: 7. The repertoire was sequenced with immunoSEQ multiplex PCR; TCRdb's copy has only in-frame clones and lacks some. The data contain nearly 55,000 clones, roughly 91% of them singletons. Sample: CD4+ or CD8+ T cells sorted from blood, taken in a trial of the OX40 agonist ivuxolimab. This TCR was recovered from an adult with an advanced solid tumor such as melanoma, head and neck, liver or kidney cancer. The rearrangement links TRBV10-3 to TRBJ2-1; 10 nucleotides line up with TRBD1. The CDR3 here is CAISASGQGYEQFF. In DNA form, the CDR3 reads TGTGCCATCAGCGCATCGGGACAGGGGTATGAGCAGTTCTTC.